This T cell receptor beta chain derives from a study of OX40 agonist ivuxolimab in advanced cancers. Study results and limitations: Expansion of clones was among the lowest in partial responders at 0.1-3.0 mg/kg.

CDR3 length: 14 residues. V was shortened by 4 bases and J by 5 bases, with 14 bases between the two germline ends. Germline lookup yields CDR1 MNHEY and CDR2 SMNVEV (reference sequence). Comments on this clone: Its antigen is still unknown.

Profiling relied on immunoSEQ multiplex PCR, and the TCRdb table lists in-frame clones only, not all of them. The sample holds under 90,000 clones, approximately 85% seen once. This rearrangement joins TRBV27 to TRBJ1-1, with no clear D. This receptor was identified in an adult with an advanced solid tumor such as melanoma, head and neck, liver or kidney cancer. The sequences come from CD4+ or CD8+ T cells sorted from blood, collected in a trial of the OX40 agonist ivuxolimab. The CDR3 DNA reads TGTGCCAGCAGTTATGAGGGAATTTTGACTGAAGCTTTCTTT. Protein product: CASSYEGILTEAFF.